This TCR beta chain was sequenced in a study of immune evolution from preneoplasia to lung adenocarcinoma. The CDR3 contains 14 residues. From germline, CDR1 is SGHAT and CDR2 FQDESV (reference sequence). Trimming stripped 1 base from V and 4 bases from J, with 9 bases between. Premalignant or tumor cells were enriched by macro-dissection after pathologic assessment. Profiling relied on immunoSEQ multiplex PCR, and the TCRdb table lists in-frame clones only, not all of them. The sample contains approximately 17,000 clones, around 88% of which appear only once. This rearrangement joins TRBV11-1 to TRBJ2-3; the D gene is possibly TRBD2 (6 bases). What was sequenced was FFPE invasive lung adenocarcinoma tissue. The receptor's source is an older person with invasive lung adenocarcinoma. The CDR3 spells CASSLGGTPDTQYF. DNA for the CDR3: TGTGCCAGCAGCTTAGGAGGGACTCCAGATACGCAGTATTTT. The full variable domain, in which reference TRBV11-1 and TRBJ2-3 provide the parts outside the CDR3, is EAEVAQSPRYKITEKSQAVAFWCDPISGHATLYWYRQILGQGPELLVQFQDESVVDDSQLPKDRFSAERLKGVDSTLKIQPAELGDSAMYLCASSLGGTPDTQYFGPGTRLTVL.